This TCR beta chain was captured by sequencing in a study of identical twins. Germline values: CDR1 SGHTA, CDR2 FQGTGA. V lost 3 bases to trimming and J lost 3 bases; unmatched junction nucleotides: 9. This CDR3 region has 16 residues. This clonotype has only one observation. A single record per CDR3 protein comes from TCRdb applying MiXCR to the 5' RACE reads. The sample has hundreds of thousands of distinct CDR3 sequences, approximately 22% seen once; the top ten hold 4.3%. These same records also appear under a second study, on T cells expressing NK-cell markers. In that study: Sorted CD3+CD56+NKG2C+, CD3+CD56+NKG2C- and CD3+CD56-NKG2C+ T cells supplied TCR beta repertoires. HCMV seropositivity characterized most of the eight sequenced donors, and seronegativity one. Top CD8+ clonotypes included the dominant CD3+CD56+NKG2C+ clonotypes in roughly 6 donors.

The chain links TRBV7-3 to TRBJ2-7, with 9 bases matching TRBD1. The TCR was taken from a woman between 18 and 30 years old in good health. The specimen sequenced was PBMCs. CDR3 sequence: CASSFARTGVIYEQYF. CDR3 DNA: TGTGCCAGCAGCTTTGCCAGGACAGGGGTAATCTACGAGCAGTACTTC.